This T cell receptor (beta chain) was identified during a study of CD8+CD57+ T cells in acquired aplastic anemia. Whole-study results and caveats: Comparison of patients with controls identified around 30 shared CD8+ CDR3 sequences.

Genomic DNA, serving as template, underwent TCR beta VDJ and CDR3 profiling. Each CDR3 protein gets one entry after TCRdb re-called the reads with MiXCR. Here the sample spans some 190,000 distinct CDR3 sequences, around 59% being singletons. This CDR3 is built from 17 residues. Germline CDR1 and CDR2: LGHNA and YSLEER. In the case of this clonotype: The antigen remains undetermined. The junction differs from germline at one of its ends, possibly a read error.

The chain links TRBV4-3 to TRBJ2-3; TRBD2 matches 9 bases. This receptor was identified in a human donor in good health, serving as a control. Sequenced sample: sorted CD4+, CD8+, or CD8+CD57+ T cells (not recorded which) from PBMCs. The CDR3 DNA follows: TGCGCCAGCAGCCAAAGGGGAGCGGGGGGTCTCACAGATGCGCAGTATTTT. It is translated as CASSQRGAGGLTDAQYF.